This TCR beta chain was captured in a study of cytomegalovirus exposure and HLA in healthy donors. Study results and caveats: Later on, an analysis tied roughly 17,000 TCR beta sequences to HLA alleles at 0.05 false discovery rate.

Primers included in the PCR were 60 Vbeta and 13 Jbeta primers. Produced via immunoSEQ multiplex PCR; TCRdb's table is partial and in-frame only. The table has roughly 140,000 clones, 79% seen once; the top ten hold roughly 6%. The ends were cut back, 8 bases at V and 4 bases at J, with 14 bases in the middle. This CDR3 has 13 residues. Germline CDR1 MDHEN, CDR2 SYDVKM. Comment on this clone: The antigen is not known.

This receptor was identified in a man aged 45-60 years in good health and CMV-seropositive. The sequenced sample consisted of PBMCs. The chain employs TRBV28 and TRBJ1-2; possibly TRBD1 for D (5 bases). The CDR3 protein is CASDRMGGYGYTF. The CDR3 coding sequence is TGTGCCAGCGATCGGATGGGGGGCTATGGCTACACCTTC.